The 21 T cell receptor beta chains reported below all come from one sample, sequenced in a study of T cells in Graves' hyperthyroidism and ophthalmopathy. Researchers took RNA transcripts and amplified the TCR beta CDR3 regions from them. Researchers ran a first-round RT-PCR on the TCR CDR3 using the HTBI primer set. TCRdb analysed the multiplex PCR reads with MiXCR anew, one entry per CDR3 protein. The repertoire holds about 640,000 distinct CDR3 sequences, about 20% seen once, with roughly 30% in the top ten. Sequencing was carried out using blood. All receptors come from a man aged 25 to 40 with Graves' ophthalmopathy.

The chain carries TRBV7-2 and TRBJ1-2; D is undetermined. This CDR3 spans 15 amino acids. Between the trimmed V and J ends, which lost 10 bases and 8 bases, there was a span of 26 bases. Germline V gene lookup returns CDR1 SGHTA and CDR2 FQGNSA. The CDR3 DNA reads TGTGCCATCCCCCAAAGAGGGCAGAAAGTCATCGGCTACACCTTC. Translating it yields CAIPQRGQKVIGYTF. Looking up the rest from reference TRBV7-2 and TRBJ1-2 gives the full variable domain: GAGVSQSPSNKVTEKGKDVELRCDPISGHTALYWYRQSLGQGLEFLIYFQGNSAPDKSGLPSDRFSAERTGGSVSTLTIQRTQQEDSAVYLCAIPQRGQKVIGYTFGSGTRLTVV.

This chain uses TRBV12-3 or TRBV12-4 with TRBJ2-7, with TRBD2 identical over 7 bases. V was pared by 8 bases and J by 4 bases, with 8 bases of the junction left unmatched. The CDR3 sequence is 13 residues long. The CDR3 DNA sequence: TGTGCCAGCCTGAGGGGAGGGGTTTACGAGCAGTACTTC. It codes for CASLRGGVYEQYF.

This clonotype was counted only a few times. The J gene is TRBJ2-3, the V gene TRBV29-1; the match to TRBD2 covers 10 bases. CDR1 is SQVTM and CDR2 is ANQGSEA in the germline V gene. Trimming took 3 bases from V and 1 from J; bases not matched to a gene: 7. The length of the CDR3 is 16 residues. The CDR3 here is CSVDILAGGGTDTQYF. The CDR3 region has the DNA TGCAGCGTTGACATTTTAGCGGGAGGTGGCACAGATACGCAGTATTTT.

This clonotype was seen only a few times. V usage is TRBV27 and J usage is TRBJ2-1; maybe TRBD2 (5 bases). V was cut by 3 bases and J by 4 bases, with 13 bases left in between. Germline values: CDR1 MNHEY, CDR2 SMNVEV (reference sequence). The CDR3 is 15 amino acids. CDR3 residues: CASSFVTNFYNEQFF. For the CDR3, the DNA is TGTGCCAGCAGTTTCGTGACTAACTTTTACAATGAGCAGTTCTTC.

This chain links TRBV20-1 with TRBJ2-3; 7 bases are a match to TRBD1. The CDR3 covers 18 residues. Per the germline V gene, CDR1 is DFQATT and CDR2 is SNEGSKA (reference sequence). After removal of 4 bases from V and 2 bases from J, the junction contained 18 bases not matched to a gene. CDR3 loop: CSATELGGYEKNTDTQYF. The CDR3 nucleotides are TGCAGTGCTACCGAGCTAGGGGGCTACGAAAAAAACACAGATACGCAGTATTTT.

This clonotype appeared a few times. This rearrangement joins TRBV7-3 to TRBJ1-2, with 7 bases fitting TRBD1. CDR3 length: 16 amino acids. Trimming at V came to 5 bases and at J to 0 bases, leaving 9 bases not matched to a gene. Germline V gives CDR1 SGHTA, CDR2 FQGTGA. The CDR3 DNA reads TGTGCCAGCAGCCCAACCCAGGGGGGAGCTAACTATGGCTACACCTTC. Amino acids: CASSPTQGGANYGYTF.

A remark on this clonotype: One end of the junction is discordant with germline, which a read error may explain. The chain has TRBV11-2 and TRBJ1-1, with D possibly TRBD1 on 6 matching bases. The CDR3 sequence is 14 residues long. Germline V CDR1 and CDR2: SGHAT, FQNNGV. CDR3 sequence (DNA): TGTGCCGGCAGCTTAGACAGGATTGGCACTGAAGCTTTCTTT. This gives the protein CAGSLDRIGTEAFF.

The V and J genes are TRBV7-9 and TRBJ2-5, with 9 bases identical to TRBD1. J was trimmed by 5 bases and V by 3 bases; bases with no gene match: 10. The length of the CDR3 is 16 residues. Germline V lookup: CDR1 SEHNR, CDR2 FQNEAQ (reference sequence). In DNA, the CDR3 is TGTGCCAGCAGCTTTCGCGGGACAGGGATAATTGAGACCCAGTACTTC. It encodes CASSFRGTGIIETQYF.

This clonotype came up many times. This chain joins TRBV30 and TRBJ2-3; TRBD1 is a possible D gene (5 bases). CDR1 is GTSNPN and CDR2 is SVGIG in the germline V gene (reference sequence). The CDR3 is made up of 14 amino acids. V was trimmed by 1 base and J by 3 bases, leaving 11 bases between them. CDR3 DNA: TGTGCCTGGAGTGCTCAGGGAAGGACAGATACGCAGTATTTT. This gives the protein CAWSAQGRTDTQYF.

The CDR3 DNA reads as TGTGCCAGCTCCGGGACTAGCGGGTTTGAGGATACGCAGTATTTT. This sequence encodes CASSGTSGFEDTQYF. The chain uses TRBV2 and TRBJ2-3; 12 positions agree with TRBD2. The V segment lost 8 bases and the J segment 6 bases; nucleotides outside the gene matches: 9. Germline V gene sequence: CDR1 SNHLY, CDR2 FYNNEI. This CDR3 is 15 amino acids long.

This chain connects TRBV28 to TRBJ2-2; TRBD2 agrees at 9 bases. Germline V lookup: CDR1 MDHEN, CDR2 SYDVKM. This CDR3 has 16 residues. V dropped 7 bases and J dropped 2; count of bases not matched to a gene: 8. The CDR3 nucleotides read TGTGCCAGCATTGAGGCGGGAGGGCACAACACCGGGGAGCTGTTTTTT. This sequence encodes CASIEAGGHNTGELFF. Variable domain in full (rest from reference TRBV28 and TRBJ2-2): DVKVTQSSRYLVKRTGEKVFLECVQDMDHENMFWYRQDPGLGLRLIYFSYDVKMKEKGDIPEGYSVSREKKERFSLILESASTNQTSMYLCASIEAGGHNTGELFFGEGSRLTVL.

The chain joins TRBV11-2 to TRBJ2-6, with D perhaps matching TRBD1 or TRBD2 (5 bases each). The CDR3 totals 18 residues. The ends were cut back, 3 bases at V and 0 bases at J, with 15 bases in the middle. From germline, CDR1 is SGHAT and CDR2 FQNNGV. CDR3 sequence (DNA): TGTGCCAGCAGCTTCAGCCAGGCAGGGAGCTCTGGGGCCAACGTCCTGACTTTC. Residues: CASSFSQAGSSGANVLTF.

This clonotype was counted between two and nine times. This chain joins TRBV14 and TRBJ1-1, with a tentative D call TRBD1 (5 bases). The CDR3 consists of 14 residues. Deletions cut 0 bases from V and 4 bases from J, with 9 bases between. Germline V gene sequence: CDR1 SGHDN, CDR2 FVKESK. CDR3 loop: CASSQDGTSTEAFF. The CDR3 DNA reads TGTGCCAGCAGCCAAGACGGGACCTCCACTGAAGCTTTCTTT. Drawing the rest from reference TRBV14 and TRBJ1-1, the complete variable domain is EAGVTQFPSHSVIEKGQTVTLRCDPISGHDNLYWYRRVMGKEIKFLLHFVKESKQDESGMPNNRFLAERTGGTYSTLKVQPAELEDSGVYFCASSQDGTSTEAFFGQGTRLTVV.

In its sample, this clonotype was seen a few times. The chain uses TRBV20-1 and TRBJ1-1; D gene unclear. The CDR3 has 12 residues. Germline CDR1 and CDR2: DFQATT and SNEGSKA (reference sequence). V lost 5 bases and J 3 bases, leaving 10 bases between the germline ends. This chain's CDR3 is CSALSWDTEAFF. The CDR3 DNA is TGCAGTGCTCTTTCATGGGACACTGAAGCTTTCTTT.

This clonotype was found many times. This chain's CDR3 is CSAPGGGNQPQHF. CDR3 nucleotide sequence: TGCAGTGCACCAGGGGGCGGCAATCAGCCCCAGCATTTT. The chain couples TRBV20-1 to TRBJ1-5; 8 bases line up with TRBD1. With V trimmed by 6 bases and J by 2 bases, 3 bases remained unmatched. Germline assignment: CDR1 DFQATT and CDR2 SNEGSKA (reference sequence). CDR3 length: 13 amino acids.

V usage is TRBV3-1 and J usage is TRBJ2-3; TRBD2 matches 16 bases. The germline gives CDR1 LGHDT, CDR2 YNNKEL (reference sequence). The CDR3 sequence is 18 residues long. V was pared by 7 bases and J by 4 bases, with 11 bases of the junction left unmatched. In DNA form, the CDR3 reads TGTGCCAGCAACCTGGGACTAGCGGGAGGGTACCCCGCAGATACGCAGTATTTT. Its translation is CASNLGLAGGYPADTQYF.

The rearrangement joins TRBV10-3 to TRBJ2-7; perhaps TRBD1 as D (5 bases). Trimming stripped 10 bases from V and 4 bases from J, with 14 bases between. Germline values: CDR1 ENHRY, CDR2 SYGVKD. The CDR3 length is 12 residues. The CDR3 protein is CATSGNQYEQYF. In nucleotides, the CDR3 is TGTGCCACCTCAGGGAACCAGTACGAGCAGTACTTC.

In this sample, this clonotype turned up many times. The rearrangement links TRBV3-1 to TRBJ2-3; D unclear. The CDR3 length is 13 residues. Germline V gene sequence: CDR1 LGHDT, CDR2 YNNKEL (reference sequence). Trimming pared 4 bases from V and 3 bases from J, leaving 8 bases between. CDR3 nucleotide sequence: TGTGCCAGCAGCCTTACTCAAACAGATACGCAGTATTTT. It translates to CASSLTQTDTQYF.

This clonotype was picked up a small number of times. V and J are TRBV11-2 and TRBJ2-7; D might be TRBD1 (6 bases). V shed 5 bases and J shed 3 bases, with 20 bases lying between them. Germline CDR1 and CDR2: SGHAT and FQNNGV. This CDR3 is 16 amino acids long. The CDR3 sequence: CASSPTVYGTSYEQYF. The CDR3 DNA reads TGTGCCAGCAGCCCTACGGTGTATGGGACAAGCTACGAGCAGTACTTC.

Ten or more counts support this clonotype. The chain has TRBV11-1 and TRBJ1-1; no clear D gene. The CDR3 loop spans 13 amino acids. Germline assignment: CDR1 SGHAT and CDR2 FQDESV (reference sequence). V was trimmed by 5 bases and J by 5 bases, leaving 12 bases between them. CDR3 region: CASSPYRETEAFF. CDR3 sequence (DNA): TGTGCCAGCAGCCCCTACCGAGAGACTGAAGCTTTCTTT.

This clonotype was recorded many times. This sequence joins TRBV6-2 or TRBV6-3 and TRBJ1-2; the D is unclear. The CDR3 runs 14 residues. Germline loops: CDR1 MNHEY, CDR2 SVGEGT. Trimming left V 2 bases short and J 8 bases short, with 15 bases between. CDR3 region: CASSYARASTGYTF. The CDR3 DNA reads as TGTGCCAGCAGTTACGCAAGGGCGTCAACAGGCTACACCTTC.